Presented here are 14 T cell receptor beta chains from one specimen sequenced in a study of early T cells in non-severe SARS-CoV-2 infection. TCRdb re-derived calls from the 5' RACE reads in MiXCR, one entry per CDR3 protein. The table includes more than 85,000 distinct CDR3 sequences, roughly 17% detected once. The sequencing here drew on whole blood, taken at baseline. These receptors all stem from an adult who was a healthcare worker with PCR-confirmed SARS-CoV-2 infection or an uninfected control (not recorded which).

This chain uses TRBV12-3 or TRBV12-4 with TRBJ2-3; D is uncertain. The CDR3 consists of 14 residues. V was clipped by 4 bases and J by 1 base, with 9 bases between them. The CDR3 protein is CASSSEPGTDTQYF. The CDR3, as DNA: TGTGCCAGCAGTTCAGAGCCGGGCACAGATACGCAGTATTTT.

In this sample, this clonotype turned up a few times. This chain links TRBV18 with TRBJ1-5; D is unclear. CDR1 and CDR2 (germline): KGHSH, LQKENI. The V end lost 2 bases, the J end lost 5 bases, and 7 bases lay between the germline ends. This CDR3 comprises 13 residues. In DNA form, the CDR3 reads TGTGCCAGCTCACCAGGGTCCGATCAGCCCCAGCATTTT. This encodes CASSPGSDQPQHF.

J is TRBJ2-5 and V is TRBV28, with D possibly TRBD1 on 6 matching bases. The V gene lost 3 bases and the J gene lost 5 bases, with 13 bases spanning the gap. Germline values: CDR1 MDHEN, CDR2 SYDVKM. The CDR3 is 14 amino acids. CDR3 sequence: CASSFEQGYETQYF. Written as DNA, the CDR3 is TGTGCCAGCAGTTTTGAACAGGGTTATGAGACCCAGTACTTC.

The rearrangement links TRBV6-5 to TRBJ1-1; maybe TRBD1 (6 bases). V dropped 8 bases and J dropped 8 bases, with 12 bases sitting between them. Germline CDR1 MNHEY, CDR2 SVGAGI. There are 11 residues in the CDR3. Here the CDR3 DNA reads TGTGCCAGCCAAAGGGGGGGGGAAGCTTTCTTT. It codes for CASQRGGEAFF.

This chain uses TRBV28 with TRBJ2-2; 7 bases line up with TRBD2. Per the germline V gene, CDR1 is MDHEN and CDR2 is SYDVKM. V dropped 5 bases and J dropped 6; count of bases not matched to a gene: 15. The CDR3 totals 17 residues. CDR3 sequence (DNA): TGTGCCAGCAGTCCCCCGGGGGGATACCCTTTAGCCGGGGAGCTGTTTTTT. This codes for CASSPPGGYPLAGELFF.

This clonotype was observed a few times. The V gene is TRBV2, the J gene TRBJ2-7; D not certain. The germline CDR1 and CDR2 sequences are SNHLY and FYNNEI. This CDR3 has 12 residues. The V end lost 6 bases, the J end lost 1 base, and 7 bases lay between the germline ends. The chain's CDR3 is CASRADSYEQYF. As DNA, the CDR3 is TGTGCCAGCAGGGCGGATTCCTACGAGCAGTACTTC.

This clonotype was seen more than once but under ten times. Here the CDR3 reads CSASARTSGSRNEQFF. For the CDR3, the DNA is TGCAGTGCTAGCGCCCGGACTAGCGGGAGCCGCAATGAGCAGTTCTTC. The chain is built from TRBV20-1 and TRBJ2-1, with 13 bases identical to TRBD2. The CDR3 sequence is 16 residues long. With V trimmed by 3 bases and J by 6 bases, 8 bases remained unmatched. Germline lookup yields CDR1 DFQATT and CDR2 SNEGSKA (reference sequence).

The V and J genes are TRBV5-1 and TRBJ2-3; TRBD1 might be the D (6 bases). The ends were cut back, 1 base at V and 2 bases at J, with 8 bases in the middle. Per germline, CDR1 SGHRS and CDR2 YFSETQ. The CDR3 spans 14 residues. The CDR3 here is CASSLQGITDTQYF. The CDR3 nucleotides are TGCGCCAGCAGCTTGCAGGGGATCACAGATACGCAGTATTTT.

The chain joins TRBV7-8 to TRBJ2-6; D uncertain. CDR3 length: 14 amino acids. Between the trimmed V and J ends, which lost 1 base and 4 bases, there was a span of 5 bases. CDR1 is SGHVS, CDR2 FQNEAQ, per germline. The CDR3 DNA is TGTGCCAGCAGCTTAGTGACCGGGGCCAACGTCCTGACTTTC. This encodes CASSLVTGANVLTF.

There are a few counts of this clonotype. The chain links TRBV28 to TRBJ2-5, with TRBD1 identical over 9 bases. The CDR3 spans 14 residues. J gave up 4 bases and V 6 bases, and 6 bases lay outside the gene matches. Per the germline V gene, CDR1 is MDHEN and CDR2 is SYDVKM. This chain's CDR3 is CASRPGQGRETQYF. As DNA, the CDR3 is TGTGCCAGCAGACCGGGACAGGGTCGAGAGACCCAGTACTTC.

The CDR3 here is CASSSLTGEQYF. Written as DNA, the CDR3 is TGTGCCAGCAGCTCCCTTACGGGCGAGCAGTACTTC. The chain links TRBV7-9 to TRBJ2-7; no reliable D call. Germline loops: CDR1 SEHNR, CDR2 FQNEAQ (reference sequence). This CDR3 has 12 residues. V lost 4 bases and J lost 6, with 10 bases in between.

In its sample, this clonotype was seen a few times. This chain joins TRBV20-1 and TRBJ2-6; D call uncertain. The V gene lost 2 bases and the J gene lost 1 base, with 6 bases spanning the gap. The CDR3 extends over 14 amino acids. Germline V gene data show CDR1 as DFQATT and CDR2 as SNEGSKA (reference sequence). CDR3 region: CSARRWSGANVLTF. Here the CDR3 DNA reads TGCAGTGCTAGACGCTGGTCTGGGGCCAACGTCCTGACTTTC.

The sample holds many counts of this clonotype. This chain joins TRBV28 and TRBJ1-5; TRBD1 might be the D (5 bases). Trimming pared 11 bases from V and 5 bases from J, leaving 19 bases between. This CDR3 has 14 residues. CDR1 is MDHEN, CDR2 SYDVKM, per germline. CDR3 DNA: TGTGCCGGAGCAGGGTCCCGGGGCCATCAGCCCCAGCATTTT. Translated, it gives CAGAGSRGHQPQHF.

The sample holds a few counts of this clonotype. This rearrangement joins TRBV3-1 to TRBJ1-1; D remains ambiguous. The V end was cut by 6 bases, the J end by 3 bases, with 5 bases between. The V gene's germline CDR1 is LGHDT and CDR2 YNNKEL (reference sequence). CDR3 length: 11 amino acids. The DNA of the CDR3 is TGTGCCAGCAGAGGCTACACTGAAGCTTTCTTT. Amino acid sequence: CASRGYTEAFF. Full variable domain (rest looked up from reference TRBV3-1 and TRBJ1-1): DTAVSQTPKYLVTQMGNDKSIKCEQNLGHDTMYWYKQDSKKFLKIMFSYNNKELIINETVPNRFSPKSPDKAHLNLHINSLELGDSAVYFCASRGYTEAFFGQGTRLTVV.